The 30 T cell receptor beta chains presented below share a single source sample, sequenced in a study of T cell responses to AZD1222 COVID-19 vaccine. Sequencing used immunoSEQ multiplex PCR; TCRdb keeps in-frame clones, though not all of them. The table shows some 150,000 clones, with 90% to 95% occurring only once. The starting material was peripheral blood, obtained on day 0 of MenACWY control vaccination. These receptor sequences come from an adult in good health.

The chain is built from TRBV7-8 and TRBJ2-7, with D hard to call. Germline V gene data show CDR1 as SGHVS and CDR2 as FQNEAQ. The CDR3 covers 11 residues. Trimming took off 0 bases at V and 7 bases at J, with 4 bases between the two ends. This CDR3 reads CASSLAREQYF. As DNA, the CDR3 is TGTGCCAGCAGCTTAGCAAGGGAGCAGTACTTC.

The rearrangement joins TRBV28 to TRBJ1-2; D is ambiguous. Trimming removed 4 bases at V and 6 bases at J, with 15 bases between. Germline lookup yields CDR1 MDHEN and CDR2 SYDVKM. The CDR3 extends over 14 amino acids. The CDR3 here is CASSSVGQSHGYTF. The CDR3 bases are TGTGCCAGCAGTTCCGTAGGGCAGTCTCATGGCTACACCTTC.

Only one count was recorded for this clone. The rearrangement uses TRBV3-1 (or the pseudogene TRBV3-2) and TRBJ1-6; D unresolved. Trimming stripped 4 bases from V and 0 bases from J, with 10 bases between. The germline CDR1 and CDR2 sequences are LGHDT and YNNKEL (reference sequence). This CDR3 contains 16 residues. DNA of the CDR3: TGTGCCAGCAGCCCACGGTCTGCCTCCTATAATTCACCCCTCCACTTT. It yields the protein CASSPRSASYNSPLHF.

This chain connects TRBV27 to TRBJ2-1; TRBD2 matches 11 bases. The germline V gene has CDR1 MNHEY and CDR2 SMNVEV (reference sequence). This CDR3 region has 15 residues. Trimming removed 6 bases from V and 3 bases from J; junction bases left unmatched: 4. CDR3 bases: TGTGCCAGCAGCTCCGGGACTAGCGGCTACAATGAGCAGTTCTTC. Amino acid sequence: CASSSGTSGYNEQFF.

This chain uses TRBV4-1 with TRBJ1-2, with D perhaps TRBD1 (6 bases). Germline lookup yields CDR1 MGHRA and CDR2 YSYEKL. V lost 4 bases to trimming and J lost 5 bases, with 20 bases between them. This CDR3 is built from 16 residues. This CDR3 is CASSPDISEGGYGYTF. The CDR3, as DNA: TGCGCCAGCAGCCCCGACATATCGGAGGGGGGATATGGCTACACCTTC.

V gene TRBV3-1 (or the pseudogene TRBV3-2) combines with J gene TRBJ2-2; D possibly uses TRBD1 or TRBD2 (6 bases each). The germline V gene encodes CDR1 LGHDT and CDR2 YNNKEL (reference sequence). This CDR3 is 15 amino acids long. V was pared by 3 bases and J by 5 bases, with 13 bases between. The CDR3 region is CASSQPGAGTGELFF. CDR3 sequence (DNA): TGTGCCAGCAGCCAGCCGGGGGCGGGGACCGGGGAGCTGTTTTTT.

This clone was picked up a small number of times. The chain is built from TRBV5-1 and TRBJ2-2; a possible D gene is TRBD1 (6 bases). V lost 0 bases to trimming and J lost 2 bases, with 8 bases between them. Germline CDR1 reads SGHRS; CDR2 reads YFSETQ. This CDR3 has 15 residues. For the CDR3, the DNA is TGCGCCAGCAGCTTGGCAGGGGACAACACCGGGGAGCTGTTTTTT. Translated, it gives CASSLAGDNTGELFF.

The V and J genes are TRBV5-1 and TRBJ1-1; the D is unclear. The germline V gene encodes CDR1 SGHRS and CDR2 YFSETQ. CDR3 length: 14 residues. Trimming removed 4 bases from V and 5 bases from J, with 15 bases in between. The CDR3 nucleotides are TGCGCCAGCAGCCTGGCATGGGGTGGGACTGAAGCTTTCTTT. The encoded protein is CASSLAWGGTEAFF.

V usage is TRBV18 and J usage is TRBJ2-1, with TRBD2 matching 9 bases. The CDR3 has 16 residues. Germline V gene sequence: CDR1 KGHSH, CDR2 LQKENI. Trimming took 3 bases from V and 7 from J; bases not matched to a gene: 10. DNA of the CDR3: TGTGCCAGCTCACCTCCCGGGCGGGGGGGCGGAAATGAGCAGTTCTTC. Translating gives CASSPPGRGGGNEQFF.

This clone turned up a few times. The V and J genes are TRBV7-2 and TRBJ2-7; 13 nucleotides agree with TRBD2. V trimming: 5 bases; J trimming: 4 bases; junction bases outside the gene matches: 5. The CDR3 runs 15 residues. CDR1 is SGHTA, CDR2 FQGNSA, per germline. The CDR3 reads CASSRGTSGKYEQYF. CDR3 nucleotides: TGTGCCAGCAGCCGGGGGACTAGCGGGAAATACGAGCAGTACTTC. Filled out from reference TRBV7-2 and TRBJ2-7, the complete variable domain reads GAGVSQSPSNKVTEKGKDVELRCDPISGHTALYWYRQSLGQGLEFLIYFQGNSAPDKSGLPSDRFSAERTGGSVSTLTIQRTQQEDSAVYLCASSRGTSGKYEQYFGPGTRLTVT.

This clone was counted once. CDR3 coding DNA: TGTGCCAGCAGCTTGGTGGGACAGGGAGGAGCTTTCTTT. Amino acid sequence: CASSLVGQGGAFF. The chain recombines TRBV5-4 with TRBJ1-1, with 9 nucleotides matching TRBD1. The V gene end was trimmed by 0 bases and the J gene end by 10 bases; junction bases not matched to a gene: 4. Germline values: CDR1 SGHNT, CDR2 YYREEE (reference sequence). CDR3 length: 13 residues.

This clone was seen just once. The V gene is TRBV10-3, the J gene TRBJ2-1; perhaps TRBD1 as D (8 bases). There are 15 residues in the CDR3. CDR1 and CDR2 (germline): ENHRY, SYGVKD. The germline V and J ends were trimmed by 7 bases and 6 bases, with 19 bases remaining between them. CDR3 coding DNA: TGTGCCATCAAGGGAGGGCAGGGGGCTCCCAATGAGCAGTTCTTC. Protein: CAIKGGQGAPNEQFF.

The chain is built from TRBV5-1 and TRBJ1-5; the D is unclear. CDR3 length equals 13 residues. V was cut by 3 bases and J by 5 bases, with 9 bases left in between. The germline V gene has CDR1 SGHRS and CDR2 YFSETQ. Here the CDR3 DNA reads TGCGCCAGCAGCTGGAGTTGGGATCAGCCCCAGCATTTT. Residues: CASSWSWDQPQHF.

This clone was detected once. The V gene is TRBV2, the J gene TRBJ1-5, with TRBD1 as a possible D gene (5 bases). The CDR3 is made up of 14 amino acids. Between the trimmed V and J ends, which lost 7 bases and 2 bases, there was a span of 12 bases. Germline assignment: CDR1 SNHLY and CDR2 FYNNEI. The CDR3 sequence: CASMDGAGNQPQHF. The CDR3 DNA reads TGTGCCAGCATGGATGGGGCCGGCAATCAGCCCCAGCATTTT. Supplemented by reference TRBV2 and TRBJ1-5, the full variable domain reads EPEVTQTPSHQVTQMGQEVILRCVPISNHLYFYWYRQILGQKVEFLVSFYNNEISEKSEIFDDQFSVERPDGSNFTLKIRSTKLEDSAMYFCASMDGAGNQPQHFGDGTRLSIL.

The V call is TRBV18, the J call TRBJ2-7, with D possibly being TRBD1 (6 bases). With 5 bases removed from V and 2 bases from J, the gap between germline ends came to 13 bases. The V gene's germline CDR1 is KGHSH and CDR2 LQKENI. This CDR3 comprises 14 residues. The CDR3 protein is CASSSYRDTYEQYF. In DNA form, the CDR3 reads TGTGCCAGCTCATCTTACAGGGACACCTACGAGCAGTACTTC.

The chain joins TRBV19 to TRBJ1-1; D is possibly TRBD1 (6 bases). The CDR3 loop spans 14 amino acids. CDR1 is LNHDA, CDR2 SQIVND, per germline (reference sequence). V was clipped by 5 bases and J by 1 base, with 11 bases between them. The CDR3 nucleotides read TGTGCCAGTAGTCCCCCGGGACAGAACACTGAAGCTTTCTTT. This sequence encodes CASSPPGQNTEAFF. Variable domain in full (rest from reference TRBV19 and TRBJ1-1): DGGITQSPKYLFRKEGQNVTLSCEQNLNHDAMYWYRQDPGQGLRLIYYSQIVNDFQKGDIAEGYSVSREKKESFPLTVTSAQKNPTAFYLCASSPPGQNTEAFFGQGTRLTVV.

As regards this clone: With a much larger clone just one base away, this may be a read error. The V and J genes are TRBV7-3 and TRBJ2-3, with D possibly TRBD1 on 6 matching bases. The V gene's germline CDR1 is SGHTA and CDR2 FQGTGA. Between the trimmed V and J ends, which lost 5 bases and 0 bases, there was a span of 12 bases. This CDR3 contains 15 residues. In DNA, the CDR3 is TGTGCCAGCAGCCGGACAGCCTCTAGCACAGATACGCAGTATTTT. Encoded protein: CASSRTASSTDTQYF.

The V and J genes are TRBV5-6 and TRBJ2-1; maybe TRBD2 (5 bases). Germline values: CDR1 SGHDT, CDR2 YYEEEE. V lost 4 bases and J 5 bases, leaving 19 bases between the germline ends. The CDR3 is 16 amino acids. The CDR3 sequence is CASSPAGGLNNNEQFF. CDR3 bases: TGTGCCAGCAGCCCTGCGGGTGGGCTCAACAACAATGAGCAGTTCTTC. Filled out from reference TRBV5-6 and TRBJ2-1, the complete variable domain reads DAGVTQSPTHLIKTRGQQVTLRCSPKSGHDTVSWYQQALGQGPQFIFQYYEEEERQRGNFPDRFSGHQFPNYSSELNVNALLLGDSALYLCASSPAGGLNNNEQFFGPGTRLTVL.

V gene TRBV4-2 combines with J gene TRBJ2-7; TRBD2 agrees at 8 bases. Germline V gene sequence: CDR1 LGHNA, CDR2 YNFKEQ. Trimming removed 1 base from V and 3 bases from J; junction bases left unmatched: 14. The length of the CDR3 is 18 residues. The CDR3 region has the DNA TGTGCCAGCAGCCAAGCGGGCTGGTCTACTAGCGGTCGCTACGAGCAGTACTTC. Encoded protein: CASSQAGWSTSGRYEQYF.

The rearrangement joins TRBV27 to TRBJ2-3; the D is unclear. The CDR3 length is 14 residues. V lost 6 bases, J lost 0 bases, and 10 bases lay in between. Germline values: CDR1 MNHEY, CDR2 SMNVEV (reference sequence). The chain's CDR3 is CASSPAKSTDTQYF. CDR3 in DNA: TGTGCCAGCAGCCCCGCCAAGAGCACAGATACGCAGTATTTT.

V and J are TRBV7-9 and TRBJ2-1; D may match TRBD1 or TRBD2 (6 bases each). V gave up 5 bases and J gave up 3 bases, with 17 bases separating them. The CDR3 totals 16 residues. Germline V gene sequence: CDR1 SEHNR, CDR2 FQNEAQ (reference sequence). This chain's CDR3 is CASSDPGAGFYNEQFF. CDR3 coding DNA: TGTGCCAGCAGCGACCCGGGGGCGGGGTTCTACAATGAGCAGTTCTTC. The full variable domain, with the rest looked up from reference TRBV7-9 and TRBJ2-1, is DTGVSQNPRHKITKRGQNVTFRCDPISEHNRLYWYRQTLGQGPEFLTYFQNEAQLEKSRLLSDRFSAERPKGSFSTLEIQRTEQGDSAMYLCASSDPGAGFYNEQFFGPGTRLTVL.

The J gene is TRBJ1-1, the V gene TRBV19, with unresolved D. Germline CDR1 is LNHDA and CDR2 is SQIVND (reference sequence). V gave up 2 bases and J gave up 4 bases, with 8 bases separating them. The CDR3 loop spans 13 amino acids. The CDR3 nucleotides read TGTGCCAGTAGTATATACCAAACCACTGAAGCTTTCTTT. Protein: CASSIYQTTEAFF.

The chain carries TRBV11-2 and TRBJ1-1; possible D gene TRBD1, 5 bases. Trimming cost V 4 bases and J 5 bases, with 20 bases left between them. Germline V CDR1 and CDR2: SGHAT, FQNNGV. The CDR3 covers 16 residues. The CDR3 sequence is CASSYPREGPGTEAFF. In nucleotides, the CDR3 is TGTGCCAGCAGCTACCCCCGGGAGGGGCCGGGAACTGAAGCTTTCTTT.

This rearrangement joins TRBV30 to TRBJ2-2, with TRBD2 matching 16 bases. This CDR3 spans 16 amino acids. Unmatched junction bases numbered 3, after V lost 0 bases and J lost 8 bases. Germline V CDR1 and CDR2: GTSNPN, SVGIG (reference sequence). This CDR3 is CAWSVGTSGRAGELFF. The CDR3 coding sequence is TGTGCCTGGAGTGTAGGGACTAGCGGGAGGGCGGGGGAGCTGTTTTTT.

The chain combines TRBV5-1 with TRBJ2-7; D could derive from TRBD1 or TRBD2 (5 bases each). V lost 0 bases to trimming and J lost 1 base, with 11 bases between them. The CDR3 contains 15 residues. CDR1 is SGHRS, CDR2 YFSETQ, per germline. The CDR3 DNA is TGCGCCAGCAGCTTGGGGCAGGGACCATCCTACGAGCAGTACTTC. Its protein product is CASSLGQGPSYEQYF.

The CDR3 nucleotides read TGTGCCAGCAGCTTATGGGTCAAGCGGGGGACCGACTCCTACAATGAGCAGTTCTTC. This sequence encodes CASSLWVKRGTDSYNEQFF. J is TRBJ2-1 and V is TRBV11-2, with 8 positions matching TRBD2. The germline gives CDR1 SGHAT, CDR2 FQNNGV. This CDR3 is built from 19 residues. The V and J ends lost 2 bases and 0 bases, in that order; junction bases with no gene match: 12.

V and J are TRBV5-1 and TRBJ2-5; 7 nucleotides match TRBD2. The CDR3 is 15 residues long. The V gene end was trimmed by 3 bases and the J gene end by 2 bases; junction bases not matched to a gene: 7. Germline V gene data show CDR1 as SGHRS and CDR2 as YFSETQ. CDR3 in DNA: TGCGCCAGCAGCTCCCCGGCGGGGGAGCAAGAGACCCAGTACTTC. As protein: CASSSPAGEQETQYF.

In its sample, this clone was seen once. CDR3 DNA: TGCGCCAGCAGTGATCGAGAGGGGGGCACAGATACGCAGTATTTT. This codes for CASSDREGGTDTQYF. The V and J genes are TRBV10-2 and TRBJ2-3, with D perhaps TRBD1 (6 bases). The CDR3 runs 15 residues. CDR1 and CDR2 from the germline V gene are WSHSY and SAAADI. V was trimmed by 3 bases and J by 1 base, leaving 11 bases between them.

The chain carries TRBV7-3 and TRBJ2-1; TRBD2 aligns across 14 bases. CDR1 SGHTA and CDR2 FQGTGA come from the germline V gene. There are 17 residues in the CDR3. With 4 bases clipped from V and 7 bases from J, the junction kept 9 bases outside the gene matches. CDR3 nucleotides: TGTGCCAGCAGCTCAAGGATGGGACTAGCGGGAGCAAATGAGCAGTTCTTC. It encodes CASSSRMGLAGANEQFF.

Here the CDR3 reads CASGGEVSQPQHF. CDR3 bases: TGTGCCAGCGGAGGGGAGGTCTCGCAGCCCCAGCATTTT. The chain recombines TRBV2 with TRBJ1-5; maybe TRBD1 (5 bases). With 8 bases removed from V and 7 bases from J, the gap between germline ends came to 15 bases. This CDR3 contains 13 residues. Per germline, CDR1 SNHLY and CDR2 FYNNEI. The complete variable domain, with remaining parts taken from reference TRBV2 and TRBJ1-5, reads EPEVTQTPSHQVTQMGQEVILRCVPISNHLYFYWYRQILGQKVEFLVSFYNNEISEKSEIFDDQFSVERPDGSNFTLKIRSTKLEDSAMYFCASGGEVSQPQHFGDGTRLSIL.